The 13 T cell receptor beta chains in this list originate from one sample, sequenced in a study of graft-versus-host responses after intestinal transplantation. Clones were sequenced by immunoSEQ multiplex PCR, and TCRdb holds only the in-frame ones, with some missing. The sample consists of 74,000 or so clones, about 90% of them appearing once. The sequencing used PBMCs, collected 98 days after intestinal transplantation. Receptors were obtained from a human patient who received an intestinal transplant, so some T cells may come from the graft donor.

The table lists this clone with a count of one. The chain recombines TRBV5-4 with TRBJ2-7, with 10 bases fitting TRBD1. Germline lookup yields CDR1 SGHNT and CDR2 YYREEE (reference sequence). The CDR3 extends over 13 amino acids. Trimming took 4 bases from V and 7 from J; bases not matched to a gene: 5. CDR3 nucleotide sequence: TGTGCCAGCAGCGAGGGACAGGGGAAGGAGCAGTACTTC. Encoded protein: CASSEGQGKEQYF. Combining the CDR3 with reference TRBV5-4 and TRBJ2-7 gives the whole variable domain ETGVTQSPTHLIKTRGQQVTLRCSSQSGHNTVSWYQQALGQGPQFIFQYYREEENGRGNFPPRFSGLQFPNYSSELNVNALELDDSALYLCASSEGQGKEQYFGPGTRLTVT.

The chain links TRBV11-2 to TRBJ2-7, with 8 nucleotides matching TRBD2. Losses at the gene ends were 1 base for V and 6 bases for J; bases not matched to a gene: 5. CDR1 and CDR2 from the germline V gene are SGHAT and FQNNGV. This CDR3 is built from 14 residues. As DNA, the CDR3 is TGTGCCAGCAGCTTAGGAGCGGGGGAATTCGAGCAGTACTTC. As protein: CASSLGAGEFEQYF.

DNA of the CDR3: TGTGCCAGCAGTGATACCTCCGTAGGGACAGGTCGCGAGCAGTACTTC. Translated: CASSDTSVGTGREQYF. The chain employs TRBV6-1 and TRBJ2-7; TRBD1 aligns across 8 bases. The V and J ends lost 3 bases and 6 bases, in that order; junction bases with no gene match: 13. The CDR3 sequence is 16 residues long. Germline values: CDR1 MNHNS, CDR2 SASEGT.

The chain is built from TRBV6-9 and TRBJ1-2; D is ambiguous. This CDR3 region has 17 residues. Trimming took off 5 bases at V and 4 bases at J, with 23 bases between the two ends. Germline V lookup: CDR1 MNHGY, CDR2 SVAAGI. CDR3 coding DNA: TGTGCCAGCAGTGTCACAGTGTCTTACGGAAAGACCTATGGCTACACCTTC. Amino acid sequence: CASSVTVSYGKTYGYTF.

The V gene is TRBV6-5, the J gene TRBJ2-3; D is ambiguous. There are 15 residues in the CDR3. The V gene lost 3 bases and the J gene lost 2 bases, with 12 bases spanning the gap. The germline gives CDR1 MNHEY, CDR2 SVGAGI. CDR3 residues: CASSYSGSATDTQYF. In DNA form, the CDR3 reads TGTGCCAGCAGTTATTCCGGGTCCGCCACAGATACGCAGTATTTT.

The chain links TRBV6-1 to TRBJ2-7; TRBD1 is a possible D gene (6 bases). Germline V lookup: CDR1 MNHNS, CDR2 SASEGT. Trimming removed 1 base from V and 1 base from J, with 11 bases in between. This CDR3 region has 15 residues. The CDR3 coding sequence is TGTGCCAGCAGTGAAGACAGGGTGGGGTCCTACGAGCAGTACTTC. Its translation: CASSEDRVGSYEQYF.

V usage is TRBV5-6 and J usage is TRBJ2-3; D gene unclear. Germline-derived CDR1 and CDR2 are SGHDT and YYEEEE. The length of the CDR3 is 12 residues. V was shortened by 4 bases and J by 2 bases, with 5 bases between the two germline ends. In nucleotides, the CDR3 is TGTGCCAGCAGCGCGGACACAGATACGCAGTATTTT. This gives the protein CASSADTDTQYF.

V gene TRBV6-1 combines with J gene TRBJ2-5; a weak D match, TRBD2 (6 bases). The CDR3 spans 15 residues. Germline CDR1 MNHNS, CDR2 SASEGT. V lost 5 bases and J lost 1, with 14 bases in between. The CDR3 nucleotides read TGTGCCAGCAGTTCCACCGGGGGAGTCCAAGAGACCCAGTACTTC. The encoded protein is CASSSTGGVQETQYF.

The DNA for the CDR3 is TGTGCCAGCAGCAAAGGAGGGACAGCGGTTGACACAGATACGCAGTATTTT. This encodes CASSKGGTAVDTDTQYF. The chain recombines TRBV21-1 with TRBJ2-3; the table's D call, TRBD1, was not checked against the DNA. TRBV21-1 is a recognized pseudogene. CDR3 length: 17 residues.

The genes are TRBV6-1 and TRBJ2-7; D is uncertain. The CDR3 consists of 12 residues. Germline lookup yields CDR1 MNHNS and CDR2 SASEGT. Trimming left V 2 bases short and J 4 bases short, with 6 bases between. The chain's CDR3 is CASSEMGYEQYF. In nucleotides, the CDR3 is TGTGCCAGCAGTGAAATGGGTTACGAGCAGTACTTC.

CDR3 in amino acids: CASRFLSYLGTADQPQHF. CDR3 nucleotide sequence: TGTGCAAGTCGCTTTCTTAGCTATCTTGGGACAGCCGATCAGCCCCAGCATTTT. The chain recombines TRBV12-2 with TRBJ1-5; the DNA was not used to check the table's D call, TRBD1. TRBV12-2 is noted as a pseudogene. This CDR3 has 18 residues.

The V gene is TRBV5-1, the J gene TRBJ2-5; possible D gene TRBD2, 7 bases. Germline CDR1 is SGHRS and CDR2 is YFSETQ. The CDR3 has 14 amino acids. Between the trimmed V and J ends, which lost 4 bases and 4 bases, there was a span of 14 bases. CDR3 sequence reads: CASSPRGGGETQYF. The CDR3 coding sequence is TGCGCCAGCAGCCCTAGGGGGGGCGGAGAGACCCAGTACTTC. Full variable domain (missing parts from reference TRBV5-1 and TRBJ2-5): KAGVTQTPRYLIKTRGQQVTLSCSPISGHRSVSWYQQTPGQGLQFLFEYFSETQRNKGNFPGRFSGRQFSNSRSEMNVSTLELGDSALYLCASSPRGGGETQYFGPGTRLLVL.

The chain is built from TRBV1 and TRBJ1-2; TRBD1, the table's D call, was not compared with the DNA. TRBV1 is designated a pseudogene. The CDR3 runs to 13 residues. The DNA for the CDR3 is TGCACCAGCAGCCAAGACAGGGTTTATGGCTACACCTTC. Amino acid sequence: CTSSQDRVYGYTF.